The following is a T cell receptor beta chain sequence with its context. This sample was included in a study of cytomegalovirus exposure and HLA in healthy donors. From germline, CDR1 is MNHEY and CDR2 SVGAGI. V was pared by 3 bases and J by 6 bases, with 5 bases of the junction left unmatched. The CDR3 sequence is 16 residues long. Both 60 Vbeta primers and 13 Jbeta primers went into the PCR. Profiling relied on immunoSEQ multiplex PCR, and the TCRdb table lists in-frame clones only, not all of them. The profile covers approximately 190,000 clones, with 82% appearing a single time and 0.7% to 0.95% taken by the ten largest.

This TCR was recovered from a woman aged 18-29 years in good health and CMV-seronegative. The chain couples TRBV6-5 to TRBJ2-1; 13 bases agree with TRBD2. The sample taken for sequencing was PBMCs. The CDR3 loop reads CASSYAGTSGANEQFF. The CDR3 DNA reads TGTGCCAGCAGTTATGCGGGGACTAGCGGGGCCAATGAGCAGTTCTTC.